These 32 T cell receptor beta chains were all obtained from the same sample, sequenced in a study of blood T cell repertoires in COVID-19. Assay: immunoSEQ multiplex PCR; the TCRdb copy retains only in-frame clones and omits some. The sample comprises over 200,000 clones, about nine tenths of which are singletons, and approximately 2.8% rests with the top ten. The sample comprised PBMCs or T cells enriched from blood (not recorded which). The receptors originated from a woman aged 50 to 60 in a cohort exposed to, infected with or recovered from COVID-19 (not recorded which).

The chain uses TRBV18 and TRBJ2-3; 7 positions match TRBD2. The CDR3 runs 14 residues. CDR1 and CDR2 (germline): KGHSH, LQKENI. V lost 6 bases, J lost 5 bases, and 8 bases stayed unmatched. CDR3 DNA: TGTGCCAGCTCTCAAAACCCGGGGGGAGATACGCAGTATTTT. Translated, it gives CASSQNPGGDTQYF.

V usage is TRBV7-3 and J usage is TRBJ1-4; 9 bases align to TRBD1. With V trimmed by 0 bases and J by 8 bases, 7 bases remained unmatched. CDR1 is SGHTA and CDR2 is FQGTGA in the germline V gene. The CDR3 covers 16 residues. CDR3 loop: CASSLTGGQGNEKLFF. DNA of the CDR3: TGTGCCAGCAGCTTAACCGGGGGACAGGGAAACGAAAAACTGTTTTTT.

Notes on this clone: Other nucleotide sequences from this sample produce the same CDR3. The chain's CDR3 is CASSVGDRNTEAFF. DNA for the CDR3: TGTGCCAGCAGCGTAGGAGACAGGAACACTGAAGCTTTCTTT. This sequence joins TRBV9 and TRBJ1-1; TRBD1 is a possible D gene (5 bases). From germline, CDR1 is SGDLS and CDR2 YYNGEE. This CDR3 comprises 14 residues. Trimming stripped 0 bases from V and 1 base from J, with 7 bases between.

The chain combines TRBV4-3 with TRBJ1-6; 9 bases line up with TRBD1. CDR3 size: 18 residues. Germline-derived CDR1 and CDR2 are LGHNA and YSLEER. V was clipped by 2 bases and J by 9 bases; unmatched bases: 14. DNA for the CDR3: TGCGCCAGCAGCCAAACCTACCGGGACAGGGTGTCGGCTTCACCCCTCCACTTT. As protein: CASSQTYRDRVSASPLHF.

The chain joins TRBV14 to TRBJ1-3; tentative D call: TRBD1 (5 bases). CDR1 is SGHDN, CDR2 FVKESK, per germline. The CDR3 consists of 15 residues. V gave up 1 base and J gave up 2 bases, with 9 bases separating them. As DNA, the CDR3 is TGTGCCAGCAGCCAAGGCAGGGCACCTGGAAACACCATATATTTT. Translated, it gives CASSQGRAPGNTIYF.

The gene calls are TRBV5-1 and TRBJ2-7; weak D call: TRBD2 (5 bases). The germline V gene has CDR1 SGHRS and CDR2 YFSETQ. CDR3 size: 15 residues. V gave up 0 bases and J gave up 0 bases, with 10 bases separating them. The CDR3, as DNA: TGCGCCAGCAGCTTGGGTCAGGACTTCTCCTACGAGCAGTACTTC. Its translation: CASSLGQDFSYEQYF.

The chain uses TRBV18 and TRBJ2-7; possibly TRBD2 for D (6 bases). Trimming removed 3 bases at V and 7 bases at J, with 13 bases between. The CDR3 covers 13 residues. Germline CDR1 and CDR2: KGHSH and LQKENI. The CDR3 coding sequence is TGTGCCAGCTCACCGGGACTCACGGGAGAGCAGTACTTC. Translating gives CASSPGLTGEQYF.

The V and J genes are TRBV9 and TRBJ2-5; 10 bases map to TRBD2. The germline CDR1 and CDR2 sequences are SGDLS and YYNGEE. The CDR3 contains 14 residues. With 4 bases clipped from V and 3 bases from J, the junction kept 3 bases outside the gene matches. CDR3 sequence: CASSISGGKETQYF. DNA for the CDR3: TGTGCCAGCAGCATTAGCGGGGGGAAAGAGACCCAGTACTTC.

The genes are TRBV4-3 and TRBJ2-7, with D hard to call. The CDR3 contains 15 residues. V was cut by 0 bases and J by 4 bases, with 13 bases left in between. Germline CDR1 LGHNA, CDR2 YSLEER. DNA for the CDR3: TGCGCCAGCAGCCAAGATCTAGGCAGCCAGTACGAGCAGTACTTC. It is translated as CASSQDLGSQYEQYF.

Comments on this clone: An end of the junction differs from the germline gene, which may be a read error. The CDR3 coding sequence is TGCGCCAGCGGCCCAGGGACAGGCCCTCCGCAGTTT. Translating gives CASGPGTGPPQF. V gene TRBV5-1 combines with J gene TRBJ1-1; 8 bases fit TRBD1. Germline lookup yields CDR1 SGHRS and CDR2 YFSETQ. CDR3 length equals 12 residues.

This clone has only one observation. The chain is built from TRBV19 and TRBJ2-7, with 7 bases that match TRBD1. There are 14 residues in the CDR3. Germline trimming cut 3 bases from V and 6 bases from J; bases unmatched to any gene: 8. Germline CDR1 LNHDA, CDR2 SQIVND (reference sequence). CDR3 sequence reads: CASSMVRGQVEQYF. As DNA, the CDR3 is TGTGCCAGTAGTATGGTAAGGGGGCAGGTCGAGCAGTACTTC.

The V gene is TRBV5-4, the J gene TRBJ2-5, with D tentatively TRBD2 (6 bases). This CDR3 has 14 amino acids. Germline V CDR1 and CDR2: SGHNT, YYREEE (reference sequence). Trimming removed 3 bases from V and 3 bases from J, with 12 bases in between. CDR3 loop: CASSSEGAKETQYF. As DNA, the CDR3 is TGTGCCAGCAGCTCGGAGGGTGCCAAAGAGACCCAGTACTTC.

The rearrangement links TRBV5-6 to TRBJ2-7; D ambiguous. Germline lookup yields CDR1 SGHDT and CDR2 YYEEEE. This CDR3 has 12 residues. With 0 bases removed from V and 3 bases from J, the gap between germline ends came to 4 bases. Written as DNA, the CDR3 is TGTGCCAGCAGCTTGGTCAGCTACGAGCAGTACTTC. Residues: CASSLVSYEQYF.

The chain employs TRBV19 and TRBJ2-7; weak D call: TRBD1 (6 bases). The V end was cut by 6 bases, the J end by 5 bases, with 14 bases between. The CDR3 length is 13 residues. CDR1 and CDR2 (germline): LNHDA, SQIVND (reference sequence). The CDR3 nucleotides are TGTGCCAGTAGCAGAACAGGGATCAACGAGCAGTACTTC. Its protein is CASSRTGINEQYF. Using reference TRBV19 and TRBJ2-7 for the parts outside the CDR3, the full variable domain is DGGITQSPKYLFRKEGQNVTLSCEQNLNHDAMYWYRQDPGQGLRLIYYSQIVNDFQKGDIAEGYSVSREKKESFPLTVTSAQKNPTAFYLCASSRTGINEQYFGPGTRLTVT.

V usage is TRBV7-6 and J usage is TRBJ1-1; D is ambiguous. The V gene lost 1 base and the J gene lost 0 bases, with 6 bases spanning the gap. Germline V lookup: CDR1 SGHVS, CDR2 FNYEAQ. The CDR3 covers 14 residues. The CDR3 DNA sequence: TGTGCCAGCAGCTTAGGAGGGATGAACACTGAAGCTTTCTTT. Translation gives CASSLGGMNTEAFF.

The chain is built from TRBV4-3 and TRBJ2-1; 7 positions match TRBD2. Germline lookup yields CDR1 LGHNA and CDR2 YSLEER. The junction had 1 base not matched to a gene; V was cut back by 1 base and J by 7 bases. The CDR3 is 13 amino acids. This CDR3 is CASSQALANEQFF. The CDR3 DNA reads as TGCGCCAGCAGCCAAGCACTAGCGAATGAGCAGTTCTTC.

The chain carries TRBV6-2 or TRBV6-3 and TRBJ2-7; D might be TRBD1 (6 bases). Germline CDR1 is MNHEY and CDR2 is SVGEGT. This CDR3 spans 14 amino acids. V lost 2 bases, J lost 4 bases, and 12 bases lay in between. The CDR3, as DNA: TGTGCCAGCAGTTACCAGGGGCCAGAGTACGAGCAGTACTTC. Its protein product is CASSYQGPEYEQYF.

The rearrangement joins TRBV15 to TRBJ1-2; 10 bases fit TRBD1. The CDR3 spans 16 residues. Trimming at V came to 0 bases and at J to 3 bases, leaving 4 bases not matched to a gene. Germline V CDR1 and CDR2: LNHNV, YYDKDF (reference sequence). The CDR3 nucleotides are TGTGCCACCAGCAGAGATAAGGGACAGGGGTACTATGGCTACACCTTC. Amino acids: CATSRDKGQGYYGYTF.

The table lists this clone with a count of one. The V gene is TRBV7-6, the J gene TRBJ2-1; 8 positions agree with TRBD2. The CDR3 spans 17 residues. Per the germline V gene, CDR1 is SGHVS and CDR2 is FNYEAQ. Trimming took 2 bases from V and 4 from J; bases not matched to a gene: 10. Here the CDR3 DNA reads TGTGCCAGCAGCTTAAATCGGGGGGGATCTTGGTACAATGAGCAGTTCTTC. As protein: CASSLNRGGSWYNEQFF.

In its sample, this clone was seen once. J is TRBJ1-6 and V is TRBV11-3; no definite D call. CDR3 size: 13 residues. Trimming shortened V by 1 base and J by 9 bases, and 7 bases separated the two germline ends. CDR1 is SGHNT, CDR2 YENEEA, per germline. CDR3 loop: CASSLVRGSPLHF. The CDR3 bases are TGTGCCAGCAGCTTAGTGCGGGGTTCACCCCTCCACTTT.

This rearrangement joins TRBV7-2 to TRBJ2-7; TRBD1 agrees at 7 bases. CDR1 SGHTA and CDR2 FQGNSA come from the germline V gene. The length of the CDR3 is 13 residues. With V trimmed by 1 base and J by 7 bases, 4 bases remained unmatched. The DNA for the CDR3 is TGTGCCAGCAGCTTAGAGACAGGGCGTGAGCAGTACTTC. This codes for CASSLETGREQYF.

The rearrangement links TRBV9 to TRBJ1-1; TRBD1 is a possible D gene (5 bases). The CDR3 is 15 amino acids. With 0 bases removed from V and 1 base from J, the gap between germline ends came to 10 bases. CDR1 is SGDLS, CDR2 YYNGEE, per germline. This chain's CDR3 is CASSVGDSKNTEAFF. CDR3 DNA sequence: TGTGCCAGCAGCGTAGGAGACAGCAAGAACACTGAAGCTTTCTTT.

This clone was counted a few times. J is TRBJ1-2 and V is TRBV7-3; 7 bases are a match to TRBD1. Germline CDR1 is SGHTA and CDR2 is FQGTGA. This CDR3 is built from 13 residues. The V and J ends lost 3 bases and 8 bases, in that order; junction bases with no gene match: 6. The DNA of the CDR3 is TGTGCCAGCAGCTTCAGACAGGGAGACGGCTACACCTTC. Amino acid sequence: CASSFRQGDGYTF.

The chain joins TRBV28 to TRBJ1-2; 9 bases align to TRBD1. The CDR3 has 15 amino acids. Trimming took 6 bases from V and 8 from J; bases not matched to a gene: 13. From germline, CDR1 is MDHEN and CDR2 SYDVKM. CDR3 sequence reads: CASRDRGKREGGYTF. The CDR3 DNA follows: TGTGCCAGCAGGGACAGGGGCAAAAGAGAGGGAGGCTACACCTTC.

CDR3 nucleotides: TGTGCCAGCAGCGTAAGACAGGGGCCGGTCGGGAACACTGAAGCTTTCTTT. It encodes CASSVRQGPVGNTEAFF. V is TRBV13 and J is TRBJ1-1; 8 bases are a match to TRBD1. After removal of 5 bases from V and 1 base from J, the junction contained 12 bases not matched to a gene. This CDR3 has 17 amino acids. CDR1 is PRHDT, CDR2 FYEKMQ, per germline (reference sequence).

The CDR3 here is CASSLAAKNIQYF. In DNA, the CDR3 is TGTGCCAGCAGCTTGGCTGCCAAAAACATTCAGTACTTC. The V and J genes are TRBV5-6 and TRBJ2-4; D remains ambiguous. This CDR3 is built from 13 residues. CDR1 and CDR2 (germline): SGHDT, YYEEEE. The V and J ends lost 0 bases and 1 base respectively, with 2 bases between them.

This clone appeared a few times. The chain combines TRBV4-3 with TRBJ2-1; possible D gene TRBD2, 5 bases. CDR1 is LGHNA and CDR2 is YSLEER in the germline V gene. Trimming cost V 0 bases and J 3 bases, with 9 bases left between them. The CDR3 covers 15 residues. CDR3 amino acids: CASSQDGLDYNEQFF. The CDR3 DNA reads as TGCGCCAGCAGCCAAGATGGACTGGACTACAATGAGCAGTTCTTC.

The chain uses TRBV2 and TRBJ1-3; D unresolved. CDR1 SNHLY and CDR2 FYNNEI come from the germline V gene. Trimming removed 6 bases at V and 0 bases at J, with 3 bases between. The CDR3 has 12 amino acids. CDR3 loop: CASSRSGNTIYF. CDR3 bases: TGTGCCAGCAGCCGCTCTGGAAACACCATATATTTT.

The CDR3 is CATRGQGSAGELFF. CDR3 bases: TGTGCCACCAGGGGACAGGGGAGCGCCGGGGAGCTGTTTTTT. The chain uses TRBV24-1 and TRBJ2-2, with TRBD1 matching over 10 bases. V lost 7 bases and J lost 6; bases outside the gene matches: 4. From germline, CDR1 is KGHDR and CDR2 SFDVKD. The CDR3 totals 14 residues.

The rearrangement joins TRBV5-6 to TRBJ1-4; no clear D gene. Germline V gene lookup returns CDR1 SGHDT and CDR2 YYEEEE. CDR3 length: 14 amino acids. The germline V and J ends were trimmed by 1 base and 6 bases, with 10 bases remaining between them. CDR3 sequence reads: CASSLKGGDEKLFF. DNA of the CDR3: TGTGCCAGCAGCTTGAAGGGCGGGGATGAAAAACTGTTTTTT.

The chain links TRBV4-1 to TRBJ2-1, with D possibly TRBD2 on 6 matching bases. V was pared by 3 bases and J by 7 bases, with 16 bases between. The CDR3 loop spans 15 amino acids. The germline V gene encodes CDR1 MGHRA and CDR2 YSYEKL. The CDR3 DNA sequence: TGCGCCAGCAGCCACAAGCGGGCGATGTATAATGAGCAGTTCTTC. This translates into CASSHKRAMYNEQFF.

The CDR3 reads CASSLPPLEAFF. CDR3 sequence (DNA): TGTGCCAGCAGTTTACCCCCCCTAGAAGCTTTCTTT. This chain connects TRBV7-2 to TRBJ1-1; D uncertain. This CDR3 contains 12 residues. Germline loops: CDR1 SGHTA, CDR2 FQGNSA. Trimming removed 6 bases at V and 8 bases at J, with 13 bases between.